The 21 T cell receptor beta chains below were found in one sample sequenced in a study of blood T cell repertoires in COVID-19. Method: immunoSEQ multiplex PCR; TCRdb's copy keeps in-frame clones and lacks some. The table records fewer than 200,000 clones, around nine tenths of them present only once. The sample was peripheral blood. These receptors came from a woman younger than 35 who had recovered from COVID-19.

The V gene is TRBV7-9, the J gene TRBJ1-1, with TRBD1 matching over 7 bases. The V gene's germline CDR1 is SEHNR and CDR2 FQNEAQ (reference sequence). After removal of 8 bases from V and 3 bases from J, the junction contained 6 bases not matched to a gene. This CDR3 comprises 13 residues. CDR3 DNA: TGTGCCAGCGACGACAGGGAGGACACTGAAGCTTTCTTT. Translating it yields CASDDREDTEAFF.

The table lists this clone with a count of one. This chain connects TRBV14 to TRBJ1-1; D gene ambiguous. V lost 1 base to trimming and J lost 1 base, with 4 bases between them. Germline V gene sequence: CDR1 SGHDN, CDR2 FVKESK. The CDR3 totals 13 residues. The CDR3 spells CASSQAGNTEAFF. CDR3 DNA sequence: TGTGCCAGCAGCCAAGCAGGGAACACTGAAGCTTTCTTT.

The V call is TRBV5-1, the J call TRBJ1-4; 10 positions match TRBD1. CDR1 is SGHRS, CDR2 YFSETQ, per germline. The CDR3 spans 15 residues. V dropped 2 bases and J dropped 6; count of bases not matched to a gene: 4. The DNA of the CDR3 is TGCGCCAGCAGCTTTCGACAGGGGGCTGATGAAAAACTGTTTTTT. Amino acid sequence: CASSFRQGADEKLFF.

The chain links TRBV5-6 to TRBJ2-5; D is unresolved. The V end lost 4 bases, the J end lost 4 bases, and 14 bases lay between the germline ends. This CDR3 has 14 amino acids. CDR1 is SGHDT and CDR2 is YYEEEE in the germline V gene. CDR3 coding DNA: TGTGCCAGCAGCCCCAGACTCCTCGGAGAGACCCAGTACTTC. Protein product: CASSPRLLGETQYF. The complete variable domain, with remaining parts taken from reference TRBV5-6 and TRBJ2-5, reads DAGVTQSPTHLIKTRGQQVTLRCSPKSGHDTVSWYQQALGQGPQFIFQYYEEEERQRGNFPDRFSGHQFPNYSSELNVNALLLGDSALYLCASSPRLLGETQYFGPGTRLLVL.

The J gene is TRBJ1-2, the V gene TRBV11-2; 9 bases match TRBD1. CDR3 length equals 14 residues. The junction had 6 bases not matched to a gene; V was cut back by 4 bases and J by 6 bases. Germline values: CDR1 SGHAT, CDR2 FQNNGV. The CDR3, as DNA: TGTGCCAGCAGCTCGATTCGGGACAGGGATGGCTACACCTTC. Translating it yields CASSSIRDRDGYTF.

The CDR3 protein is CASSSRGIGGELFF. The CDR3 DNA reads TGTGCCAGCAGTTCCCGGGGTATTGGCGGGGAGCTGTTTTTT. The rearrangement links TRBV25-1 to TRBJ2-2; D may be TRBD2 (5 bases). V was shortened by 5 bases and J by 7 bases, with 14 bases between the two germline ends. The germline CDR1 and CDR2 sequences are MGHDK and SYGVNS. This CDR3 spans 14 amino acids.

CDR3 DNA: TGTGCCAGCAGTCCGACAGGGGGCCGACCAGATACGCAGTATTTT. Translating it yields CASSPTGGRPDTQYF. The rearrangement uses TRBV6-2 or TRBV6-3 and TRBJ2-3, with TRBD1 matching over 10 bases. CDR3 size: 15 residues. The trim removed 5 bases at V and 4 bases at J, leaving 6 bases unmatched. CDR1 is MNHEY, CDR2 SVGEGT, per germline.

This rearrangement joins TRBV2 to TRBJ1-2; 10 bases match TRBD1. The ends lost 5 bases at V and 6 bases at J; junction bases unmatched: 15. This CDR3 is built from 17 residues. The germline V gene has CDR1 SNHLY and CDR2 FYNNEI. The CDR3 protein is CASSPSRATGGVHGYTF. As DNA, the CDR3 is TGTGCCAGCAGTCCATCCCGGGCGACAGGGGGCGTCCATGGCTACACCTTC.

CDR3 coding DNA: TGTGCCAGCAGCTTAGGAGGTGGGGGCAGTCGCACAGATACGCAGTATTTT. Protein product: CASSLGGGGSRTDTQYF. The chain carries TRBV7-3 and TRBJ2-3; TRBD1 might be the D (6 bases). Germline V gene sequence: CDR1 SGHTA, CDR2 FQGTGA. The CDR3 loop spans 17 amino acids. V lost 2 bases, J lost 1 base, and 16 bases lay in between.

The gene calls are TRBV21-1 and TRBJ2-3; the D call of TRBD1 is as the table states it, not checked on the DNA. TRBV21-1 is marked as a pseudogene. This CDR3 region has 13 residues. CDR3 sequence (DNA): TGTGCCAGCAGCAAAGATGGCAGAGATACGCAGTATTTT. Its translation is CASSKDGRDTQYF.

The V gene is TRBV27, the J gene TRBJ2-7; 12 bases align to TRBD2. CDR1 and CDR2 from the germline V gene are MNHEY and SMNVEV (reference sequence). V dropped 10 bases and J dropped 3; count of bases not matched to a gene: 4. The CDR3 has 13 residues. CDR3 DNA sequence: TGTGCCACCAAGACTAGCGGGAGCTACGAGCAGTACGTC. It specifies CATKTSGSYEQYV.

The chain joins TRBV4-3 to TRBJ2-6; D perhaps matches TRBD1 (5 bases). Looked up from germline, CDR1 is LGHNA and CDR2 is YSLEER. The ends were cut back, 0 bases at V and 0 bases at J, with 9 bases in the middle. This CDR3 region has 17 residues. CDR3 coding DNA: TGCGCCAGCAGCCAAGATCTAGGACACTCTGGGGCCAACGTCCTGACTTTC. This gives the protein CASSQDLGHSGANVLTF.

This clone has only a few counts. The rearrangement links TRBV27 to TRBJ1-1; D unclear. V dropped 2 bases and J dropped 11 bases, with 15 bases sitting between them. This CDR3 has 13 amino acids. Germline V gives CDR1 MNHEY, CDR2 SMNVEV (reference sequence). In nucleotides, the CDR3 is TGTGCCAGCAGTTTACAAAGTTGGGGAGCGGCTTTCTTT. The encoded protein is CASSLQSWGAAFF.

The chain employs TRBV19 and TRBJ2-1, with 8 bases identical to TRBD2. Germline V CDR1 and CDR2: LNHDA, SQIVND (reference sequence). The CDR3 spans 18 residues. Trimming cost V 5 bases and J 2 bases; bases outside gene matches: 14. The CDR3 DNA reads TGTGCCAGTAGTGTGGATCGGTCGCGGGGGGTCACCTACAATGAGCAGTTCTTC. Translation gives CASSVDRSRGVTYNEQFF.

The V call is TRBV18, the J call TRBJ2-7; D is perhaps TRBD1 (5 bases). Germline-derived CDR1 and CDR2 are KGHSH and LQKENI. V was trimmed by 4 bases and J by 2 bases, leaving 12 bases between them. The CDR3 has 14 residues. CDR3 region: CASSQSRAAYEQYV. The CDR3 DNA reads TGTGCCAGCTCACAATCCAGGGCAGCCTACGAGCAGTACGTC.

The rearrangement uses TRBV7-3 and TRBJ1-2; TRBD1 agrees at 8 bases. The V gene end was trimmed by 5 bases and the J gene end by 2 bases; junction bases not matched to a gene: 7. Germline lookup yields CDR1 SGHTA and CDR2 FQGTGA. There are 15 residues in the CDR3. In DNA form, the CDR3 reads TGTGCCAGCAGCACAACCCGGGACAGGAACTATGGCTACACCTTC. Amino acid sequence: CASSTTRDRNYGYTF. Based on the CDR3 plus reference TRBV7-3 and TRBJ1-2, the full variable domain is GAGVSQTPSNKVTEKGKYVELRCDPISGHTALYWYRQSLGQGPEFLIYFQGTGAADDSGLPNDRFFAVRPEGSVSTLKIQRTERGDSAVYLCASSTTRDRNYGYTFGSGTRLTVV.

V and J are TRBV29-1 and TRBJ2-5; D possibly corresponds to TRBD1 (5 bases). Germline CDR1 SQVTM, CDR2 ANQGSEA. The CDR3 length is 13 residues. With 3 bases removed from V and 1 base from J, the gap between germline ends came to 9 bases. CDR3 sequence: CSVDERGQETQYF. The CDR3 DNA sequence: TGCAGCGTTGACGAAAGGGGCCAAGAGACCCAGTACTTC. The full variable domain, in which reference TRBV29-1 and TRBJ2-5 provide the parts outside the CDR3, is SAVISQKPSRDICQRGTSLTIQCQVDSQVTMMFWYRQQPGQSLTLIATANQGSEATYESGFVIDKFPISRPNLTFSTLTVSNMSPEDSSIYLCSVDERGQETQYFGPGTRLLVL.

V and J are TRBV19 and TRBJ2-2; 8 bases are a match to TRBD2. CDR3 length equals 11 residues. CDR1 is LNHDA and CDR2 is SQIVND in the germline V gene (reference sequence). Trimming took 2 bases from V and 15 from J; bases not matched to a gene: 2. In DNA, the CDR3 is TGTGCCAGTAGTATACGGGAGGGGGTGTTTTTT. Encoded protein: CASSIREGVFF.

V is TRBV4-3 and J is TRBJ2-2; possible D gene TRBD1, 6 bases. The germline gives CDR1 LGHNA, CDR2 YSLEER. With 0 bases removed from V and 5 bases from J, the gap between germline ends came to 7 bases. The CDR3 spans 14 residues. The CDR3 sequence: CASSQDQGTGELFF. The CDR3 region has the DNA TGCGCCAGCAGCCAAGATCAGGGGACCGGGGAGCTGTTTTTT.

This sequence joins TRBV4-3 and TRBJ1-3; D remains ambiguous. The CDR3 contains 15 residues. CDR1 LGHNA and CDR2 YSLEER come from the germline V gene. Trimming took off 4 bases at V and 0 bases at J, with 10 bases between the two ends. The CDR3, as DNA: TGCGCCAGCAGCCTATGGAGGGACTCTGGAAACACCATATATTTT. This gives the protein CASSLWRDSGNTIYF.

This sequence joins TRBV5-6 and TRBJ2-3, with 10 bases aligning to TRBD2. The germline V gene has CDR1 SGHDT and CDR2 YYEEEE. V dropped 3 bases and J dropped 4; count of bases not matched to a gene: 2. CDR3 length: 14 residues. The CDR3 nucleotides read TGTGCCAGCAGCTCAGGACTAGCGGCAGATACGCAGTATTTT. Protein: CASSSGLAADTQYF.